The clone carrying this TCR beta chain appeared many times. Exclusion of patients followed from uncontrolled infection, other autoimmune disease, pregnancy or lactation. The TCR beta CDR3 regions underwent amplification using RNA transcripts as the source. The HTBI primer set was used in a first-round RT-PCR of the TCR CDR3. TCRdb reprocessed the multiplex PCR reads with MiXCR, giving one entry per CDR3 protein. The profile shows some 650,000 distinct CDR3 sequences, approximately 16% of them singletons. The record originates from a study of T cells in Graves' hyperthyroidism and ophthalmopathy. CDR1 SGHAT and CDR2 FQNNGV come from the germline V gene. The CDR3 extends over 14 amino acids. V trimming: 5 bases; J trimming: 5 bases; junction bases outside the gene matches: 6.

The specimen was blood. The sequence was obtained from a woman aged 40 to 49 with Graves' ophthalmopathy. The V and J genes are TRBV11-2 and TRBJ2-1; TRBD2 aligns across 7 bases. In nucleotides, the CDR3 is TGTGCCAGCAGCCCCTGGGGAGGGGACAATGAGCAGTTCTTC. This translates into CASSPWGGDNEQFF.